The next 10 T cell receptor beta chains were all read from a single sample in a study of blood T cell repertoires in COVID-19. Data came from immunoSEQ multiplex PCR; TCRdb stores just in-frame clones and leaves some out. The sample includes about 180,000 clones, under 85% of them seen just once. Input material: peripheral blood. These receptors were obtained from a woman between 65 and 79 years old with COVID-19, enrolled during active disease.

This chain uses TRBV19 with TRBJ1-5; unclear D gene. Trimming removed 3 bases from V and 7 bases from J, with 13 bases in between. CDR1 LNHDA and CDR2 SQIVND come from the germline V gene (reference sequence). This CDR3 is built from 14 residues. CDR3 DNA: TGTGCCAGTAGTATCCCCCTGGGAGCCCAGCCCCAGCATTTT. Translated: CASSIPLGAQPQHF.

The chain joins TRBV9 to TRBJ2-1, with a possible D match to TRBD1 (6 bases). This CDR3 has 14 amino acids. The V gene's germline CDR1 is SGDLS and CDR2 YYNGEE. V gave up 0 bases and J gave up 9 bases, with 13 bases separating them. CDR3 loop: CASSVVGAKGEQFF. CDR3 DNA: TGTGCCAGCAGCGTAGTGGGGGCCAAAGGTGAGCAGTTCTTC.

The V call is TRBV10-1, the J call TRBJ2-5; no firm D call. This CDR3 spans 13 amino acids. The ends were cut back, 0 bases at V and 4 bases at J, with 6 bases in the middle. Germline V lookup: CDR1 WNHNN, CDR2 SYGVQD (reference sequence). CDR3: CASSESRLETQYF. The CDR3 DNA reads TGCGCCAGCAGTGAGTCACGACTAGAGACCCAGTACTTC.

The V and J genes are TRBV14 and TRBJ2-1; tentatively, D is TRBD2 (6 bases). The CDR3 totals 15 residues. Germline loops: CDR1 SGHDN, CDR2 FVKESK. Trimming removed 4 bases from V and 6 bases from J, with 16 bases in between. The CDR3 spells CASSRQSGLSNEQFF. CDR3 DNA: TGTGCCAGCAGCCGACAATCGGGACTCAGCAATGAGCAGTTCTTC.

This clone was observed a handful of times. This sequence joins TRBV7-2 and TRBJ2-3, with a tentative D call TRBD2 (5 bases). This CDR3 is built from 15 residues. V lost 2 bases and J lost 0, with 9 bases in between. Germline CDR1 SGHTA, CDR2 FQGNSA. CDR3 residues: CASSLQRISTDTQYF. The CDR3 DNA reads TGTGCCAGCAGCTTACAGCGGATAAGCACAGATACGCAGTATTTT.

The chain recombines TRBV3-1 (or the pseudogene TRBV3-2) with TRBJ2-7; TRBD2 might be the D (5 bases). The ends were cut back, 3 bases at V and 1 base at J, with 7 bases in the middle. This CDR3 region has 13 residues. In germline, CDR1 is LGHDT, CDR2 YNNKEL (reference sequence). The CDR3 DNA follows: TGTGCCAGCAGCCAGACGGGGTCCTACGAGCAGTACTTC. It translates to CASSQTGSYEQYF.

The genes are TRBV29-1 and TRBJ1-2; a possible D gene is TRBD1 (5 bases). This CDR3 comprises 13 residues. Trimming removed 0 bases at V and 6 bases at J, with 11 bases between. Germline CDR1 and CDR2: SQVTM and ANQGSEA. The CDR3 loop reads CSVEEGGRNGYTF. The CDR3, as DNA: TGCAGCGTTGAAGAGGGGGGTAGGAATGGCTACACCTTC.

J is TRBJ2-7 and V is TRBV5-1; TRBD1 matches at 9 bases. J gave up 3 bases and V 1 base, and 5 bases lay outside the gene matches. CDR1 is SGHRS and CDR2 is YFSETQ in the germline V gene. The CDR3 is 15 amino acids. The CDR3 bases are TGCGCCAGCAGCTTGACCGGGACAGGGATCTACGAGCAGTACTTC. Encoded protein: CASSLTGTGIYEQYF.

CDR3 loop: CASSISAGQQPQHF. CDR3 bases: TGTGCCAGTAGTATTTCTGCAGGGCAACAGCCCCAGCATTTT. The chain is built from TRBV19 and TRBJ1-5; D possibly corresponds to TRBD1 (5 bases). This CDR3 has 14 amino acids. Trimming shortened V by 3 bases and J by 7 bases, and 13 bases separated the two germline ends. Germline CDR1 reads LNHDA; CDR2 reads SQIVND (reference sequence). Together with reference TRBV19 and TRBJ1-5, the CDR3 gives the full variable domain: DGGITQSPKYLFRKEGQNVTLSCEQNLNHDAMYWYRQDPGQGLRLIYYSQIVNDFQKGDIAEGYSVSREKKESFPLTVTSAQKNPTAFYLCASSISAGQQPQHFGDGTRLSIL.

The chain employs TRBV15 and TRBJ1-1; D possibly corresponds to TRBD1 (5 bases). The CDR3 runs 15 residues. V was pared by 1 base and J by 4 bases, with 13 bases between. CDR1 is LNHNV and CDR2 is YYDKDF in the germline V gene (reference sequence). The CDR3 DNA reads TGTGCCACCAGCAGAGGCCGGGGGGTGGGCACTGAAGCTTTCTTT. It is translated as CATSRGRGVGTEAFF.